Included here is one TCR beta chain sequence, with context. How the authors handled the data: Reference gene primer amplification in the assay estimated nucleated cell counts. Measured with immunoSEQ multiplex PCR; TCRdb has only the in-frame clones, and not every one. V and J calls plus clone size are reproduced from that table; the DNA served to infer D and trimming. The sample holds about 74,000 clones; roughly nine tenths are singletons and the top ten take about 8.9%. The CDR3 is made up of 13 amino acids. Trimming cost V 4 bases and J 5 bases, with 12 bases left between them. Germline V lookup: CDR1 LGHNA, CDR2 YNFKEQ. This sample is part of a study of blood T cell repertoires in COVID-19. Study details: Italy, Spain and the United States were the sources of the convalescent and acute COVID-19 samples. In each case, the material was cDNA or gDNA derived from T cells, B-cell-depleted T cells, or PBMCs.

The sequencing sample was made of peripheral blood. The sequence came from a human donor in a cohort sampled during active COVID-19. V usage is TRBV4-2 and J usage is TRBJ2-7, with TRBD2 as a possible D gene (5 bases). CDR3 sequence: CASSPVPGNEQYF. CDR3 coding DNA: TGTGCCAGCAGCCCAGTCCCGGGGAACGAGCAGTACTTC.